This T cell receptor beta chain was sequenced for a study of blood T cell repertoires in COVID-19. The V gene's germline CDR1 is KGHDR and CDR2 SFDVKD. This CDR3 is 13 amino acids long. J lost 8 bases, V lost 8 bases, and 7 bases had no gene match. Sequencing used immunoSEQ multiplex PCR; TCRdb keeps in-frame clones, though not all of them. The sample records about 250,000 clones, about 79% being singletons. The specimen sequenced was peripheral blood. This clonotype was obtained from a man older than 75 with acute or convalescent COVID-19. The chain has TRBV24-1 and TRBJ2-2, with 7 bases identical to TRBD1. The CDR3 coding sequence is TGTGCCACCAACGAGGGGGCCGGTGGGGAGCTGTTTTTT. Protein sequence: CATNEGAGGELFF.